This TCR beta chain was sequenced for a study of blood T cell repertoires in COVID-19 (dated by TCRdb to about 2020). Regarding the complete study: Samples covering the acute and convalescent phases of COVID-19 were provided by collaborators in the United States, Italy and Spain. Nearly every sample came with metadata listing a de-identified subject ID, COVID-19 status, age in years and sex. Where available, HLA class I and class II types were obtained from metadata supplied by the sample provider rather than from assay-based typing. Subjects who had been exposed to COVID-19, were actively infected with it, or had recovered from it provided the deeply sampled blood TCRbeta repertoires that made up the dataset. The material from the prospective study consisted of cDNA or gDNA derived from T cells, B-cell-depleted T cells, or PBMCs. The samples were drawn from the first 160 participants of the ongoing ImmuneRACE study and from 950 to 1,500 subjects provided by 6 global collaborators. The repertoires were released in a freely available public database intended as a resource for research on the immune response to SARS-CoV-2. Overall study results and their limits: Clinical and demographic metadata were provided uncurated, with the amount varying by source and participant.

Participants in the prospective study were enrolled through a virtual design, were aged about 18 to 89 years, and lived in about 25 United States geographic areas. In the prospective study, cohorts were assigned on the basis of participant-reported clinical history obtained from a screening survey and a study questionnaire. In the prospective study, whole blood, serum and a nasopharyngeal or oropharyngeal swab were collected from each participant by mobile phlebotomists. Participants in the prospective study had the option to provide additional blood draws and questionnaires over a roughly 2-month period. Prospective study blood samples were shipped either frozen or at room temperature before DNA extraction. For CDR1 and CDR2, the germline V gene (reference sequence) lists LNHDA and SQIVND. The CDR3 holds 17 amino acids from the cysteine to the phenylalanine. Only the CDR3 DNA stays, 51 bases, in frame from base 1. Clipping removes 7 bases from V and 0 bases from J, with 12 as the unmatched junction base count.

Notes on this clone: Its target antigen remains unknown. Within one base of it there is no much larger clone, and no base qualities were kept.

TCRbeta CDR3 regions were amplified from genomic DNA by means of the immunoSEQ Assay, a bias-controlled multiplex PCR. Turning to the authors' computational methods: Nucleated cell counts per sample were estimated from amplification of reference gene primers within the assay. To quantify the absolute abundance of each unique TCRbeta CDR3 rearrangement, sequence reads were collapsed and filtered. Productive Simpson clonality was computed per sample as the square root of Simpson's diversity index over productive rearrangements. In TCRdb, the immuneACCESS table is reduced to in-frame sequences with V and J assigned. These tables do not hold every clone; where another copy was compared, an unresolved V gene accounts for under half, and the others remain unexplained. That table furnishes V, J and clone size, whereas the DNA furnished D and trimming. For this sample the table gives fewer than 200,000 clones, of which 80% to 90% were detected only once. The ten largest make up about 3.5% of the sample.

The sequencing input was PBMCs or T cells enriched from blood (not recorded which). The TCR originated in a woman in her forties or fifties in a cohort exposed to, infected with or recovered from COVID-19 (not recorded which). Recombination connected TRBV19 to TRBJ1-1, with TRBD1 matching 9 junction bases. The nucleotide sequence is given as TGTGCCAGTACCATAGGACAGGGGATTGTGTTGAACACTGAAGCTTTCTTT. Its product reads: CASTIGQGIVLNTEAFF.